Following are 18 T cell receptor beta chains from one sample sequenced in a study of CD8+CD57+ T cells in acquired aplastic anemia. TCR beta VDJ and CDR3 profiles were obtained from a genomic DNA template. TCRdb analysed the reads with MiXCR anew, one entry per CDR3 protein. The sample records around 79,000 distinct CDR3 sequences, just over 70% being singletons. CD8+CD57+ cell expansion, shown by flow cytometry, had occurred in the patients selected for sequencing. Sequenced sample: sorted CD4+, CD8+, or CD8+CD57+ T cells (not recorded which) from PBMCs. The receptors come from a human donor with aplastic anemia.

The rearrangement links TRBV5-1 to TRBJ1-5; D ambiguous. The CDR3 is made up of 15 amino acids. Germline lookup yields CDR1 SGHRS and CDR2 YFSETQ. V dropped 5 bases and J dropped 0 bases, with 12 bases sitting between them. The CDR3 DNA is TGCGCCAGCAGATATGAGACTGATAGCAATCAGCCCCAGCATTTT. Its translation: CASRYETDSNQPQHF.

This clonotype was detected only a few times. This chain uses TRBV15 with TRBJ1-4, with TRBD1 matching 7 bases. The CDR3 runs to 16 residues. The ends lost 0 bases at V and 8 bases at J; junction bases unmatched: 9. The germline CDR1 and CDR2 sequences are LNHNV and YYDKDF (reference sequence). The CDR3: CATSRDDRELQEKLFF. CDR3 sequence (DNA): TGTGCCACCAGCAGAGACGACAGGGAATTACAGGAAAAACTGTTTTTT.

The chain uses TRBV7-9 and TRBJ1-5; D gene unclear. Germline-derived CDR1 and CDR2 are SEHNR and FQNEAQ (reference sequence). The V end was cut by 7 bases, the J end by 7 bases, with 8 bases between. CDR3 length: 11 residues. The chain's CDR3 is CASTSPQPQHF. The CDR3 region has the DNA TGTGCCAGCACCTCCCCCCAGCCCCAGCATTTT.

This chain joins TRBV20-1 and TRBJ2-7, with D unresolved. This CDR3 comprises 14 residues. CDR1 DFQATT and CDR2 SNEGSKA come from the germline V gene (reference sequence). With 3 bases removed from V and 3 bases from J, the gap between germline ends came to 15 bases. DNA for the CDR3: TGCAGTGCTAGCAAGCTGTTTGTCCTCTACGAGCAGTACTTC. This translates into CSASKLFVLYEQYF.

This chain links TRBV7-9 with TRBJ1-6; TRBD1 matches at 7 bases. This CDR3 has 14 amino acids. Per germline, CDR1 SEHNR and CDR2 FQNEAQ (reference sequence). After removal of 5 bases from V and 6 bases from J, the junction contained 4 bases not matched to a gene. The CDR3 reads CASSPTGSNSPLHF. The CDR3 DNA follows: TGTGCCAGCAGCCCGACAGGGTCTAATTCACCCCTCCACTTT. The full variable domain, completed using reference TRBV7-9 and TRBJ1-6, is DTGVSQNPRHKITKRGQNVTFRCDPISEHNRLYWYRQTLGQGPEFLTYFQNEAQLEKSRLLSDRFSAERPKGSFSTLEIQRTEQGDSAMYLCASSPTGSNSPLHFGNGTRLTVT.

The V and J genes are TRBV10-3 and TRBJ2-4; 8 bases match TRBD1. J gave up 12 bases and V 0 bases, and 10 bases lay outside the gene matches. Germline CDR1 is ENHRY and CDR2 is SYGVKD. The CDR3 has 15 residues. The CDR3 loop is CAISESMDRARGQYF. For the CDR3, the DNA is TGTGCCATCAGTGAGTCGATGGACAGGGCGAGGGGTCAGTACTTC.

V usage is TRBV7-2 and J usage is TRBJ2-7, with D tentatively TRBD1 (5 bases). Germline V lookup: CDR1 SGHTA, CDR2 FQGNSA. Trimming cost V 5 bases and J 7 bases, with 18 bases left between them. The CDR3 contains 14 residues. CDR3 region: CASSTPTEFKEQYF. DNA for the CDR3: TGTGCCAGCAGCACCCCGACAGAATTCAAGGAGCAGTACTTC.

The chain recombines TRBV24-1 with TRBJ1-2, with 8 bases fitting TRBD1. V lost 7 bases to trimming and J lost 5 bases; unmatched junction nucleotides: 5. In germline, CDR1 is KGHDR, CDR2 SFDVKD. The CDR3 sequence is 13 residues long. The CDR3 loop reads CATRPTGEYGYTF. Here the CDR3 DNA reads TGTGCCACCAGGCCGACAGGGGAATATGGCTACACCTTC.

The rearrangement links TRBV9 to TRBJ2-1, with D maybe TRBD2 (7 bases). CDR3 length: 15 amino acids. Trimming pared 0 bases from V and 10 bases from J, leaving 17 bases between. CDR1 and CDR2 from the germline V gene are SGDLS and YYNGEE. The CDR3 reads CASSVAGEGGGEQFF. The CDR3 bases are TGTGCCAGCAGCGTAGCGGGAGAAGGGGGAGGGGAGCAGTTCTTC.

The chain combines TRBV10-1 with TRBJ2-7; D remains unclear. CDR1 WNHNN and CDR2 SYGVQD come from the germline V gene (reference sequence). The CDR3 totals 13 residues. V lost 5 bases to trimming and J lost 2 bases, with 10 bases between them. Here the CDR3 reads CASSPVGAYEQYF. For the CDR3, the DNA is TGCGCCAGCAGTCCCGTGGGTGCCTACGAGCAGTACTTC.

This clonotype came up many times. The chain recombines TRBV5-5 with TRBJ1-1; D unclear. The ends were cut back, 3 bases at V and 4 bases at J, with 13 bases in the middle. Germline V lookup: CDR1 SGHKS, CDR2 YYEKEE (reference sequence). There are 14 residues in the CDR3. For the CDR3, the DNA is TGTGCCAGCAGCTCCACCCGGAGAGGCACTGAAGCTTTCTTT. Translation gives CASSSTRRGTEAFF.

As to this clonotype: Compared with germline, one end of the junction differs, possibly owing to a read error. The CDR3, as DNA: TGTGCCAGCAGTGACACCGACGGGAACTTC. This encodes CASSDTDGNF. The chain recombines TRBV2 with TRBJ1-2; D is undetermined. This CDR3 is built from 10 residues. Per germline, CDR1 SNHLY and CDR2 FYNNEI.

This clonotype was picked up a small number of times. This rearrangement joins TRBV7-3 to TRBJ2-7; no reliable D call. The CDR3 has 13 residues. Germline CDR1 reads SGHTA; CDR2 reads FQGTGA. V lost 5 bases and J lost 4, with 12 bases in between. The CDR3 DNA sequence: TGTGCCAGCAGCCAGGATCCCTCTTACGAGCAGTACTTC. Its protein is CASSQDPSYEQYF.

The chain is built from TRBV19 and TRBJ2-1; possible D gene TRBD2, 5 bases. The V gene lost 7 bases and the J gene lost 7 bases, with 14 bases spanning the gap. The CDR3 is 13 amino acids. Per the germline V gene, CDR1 is LNHDA and CDR2 is SQIVND (reference sequence). In nucleotides, the CDR3 is TGTGCCAGTAATGGAGACTACGCTAATGAGCAGTTCTTC. It translates to CASNGDYANEQFF.

The chain recombines TRBV7-2 with TRBJ2-7; unclear D gene. CDR3 length: 13 residues. V lost 6 bases to trimming and J lost 3 bases, with 12 bases between them. Germline lookup yields CDR1 SGHTA and CDR2 FQGNSA. CDR3 sequence reads: CASSTGPLYEQYF. The CDR3 DNA follows: TGTGCCAGCAGTACCGGCCCCCTCTACGAGCAGTACTTC. Together with reference TRBV7-2 and TRBJ2-7, the CDR3 gives the full variable domain: GAGVSQSPSNKVTEKGKDVELRCDPISGHTALYWYRQSLGQGLEFLIYFQGNSAPDKSGLPSDRFSAERTGGSVSTLTIQRTQQEDSAVYLCASSTGPLYEQYFGPGTRLTVT.

Only a few counts were recorded for this clonotype. The V gene is TRBV27, the J gene TRBJ2-1, with 8 positions matching TRBD2. Germline CDR1 reads MNHEY; CDR2 reads SMNVEV (reference sequence). The CDR3 is 14 amino acids. V shed 6 bases and J 7 bases; nucleotides not matched to a gene: 8. CDR3 sequence: CASSLGSGGNEQFF. The CDR3 region has the DNA TGTGCCAGCAGCCTGGGATCGGGGGGGAATGAGCAGTTCTTC.

The chain carries TRBV15 and TRBJ1-4; 8 bases match TRBD1. From germline, CDR1 is LNHNV and CDR2 YYDKDF (reference sequence). The J segment lost 7 bases and the V segment lost 8 bases, leaving 6 bases of the junction unmatched. CDR3 size: 13 residues. The CDR3: CATADRVTEKLFF. The CDR3 DNA follows: TGTGCCACCGCGGACAGGGTTACTGAAAAACTGTTTTTT.

In this sample, this clonotype turned up a few times. This chain's CDR3 is CASSLSAETQYF. DNA for the CDR3: TGTGCCAGCAGCTTAAGCGCGGAGACCCAGTACTTC. The chain employs TRBV7-2 and TRBJ2-5; D remains unclear. From germline, CDR1 is SGHTA and CDR2 FQGNSA. Between the trimmed V and J ends, which lost 2 bases and 5 bases, there was a span of 6 bases. The CDR3 length is 12 residues.